This entry features one T cell receptor beta chain sequence. The antigen remains unidentified. The entry originates in a study of blood T cells in healthy people across ages. Study-level points and caveats: Shifts in expanded clonotypes may have been confounded by donor CMV status, which was unknown.

There are 13 residues in the CDR3. V dropped 5 bases and J dropped 5 bases, with 13 bases sitting between them. Germline V gene sequence: CDR1 SGHKS, CDR2 YYEKEE (reference sequence). Then a second PCR, running about 6 to 12 cycles, was carried out with a sample-barcoded 5' primer and a J-beta primer mix. TCRdb re-called the 5' RACE reads with MiXCR, one entry per CDR3 protein. The sample yields roughly 700,000 distinct CDR3 sequences, around 25% seen once. This same sample was also taken into another study, of T cells of mothers and their children.

The chain has TRBV5-5 and TRBJ1-2, with a weak D call TRBD1 (5 bases). The origin of this receptor is a boy between 10 and 17 years old in good health. Sequencing input: blood. CDR3 residues: CASSLQEFYGYTF. Written as DNA, the CDR3 is TGTGCCAGCAGTTTACAGGAGTTTTATGGCTACACCTTC.